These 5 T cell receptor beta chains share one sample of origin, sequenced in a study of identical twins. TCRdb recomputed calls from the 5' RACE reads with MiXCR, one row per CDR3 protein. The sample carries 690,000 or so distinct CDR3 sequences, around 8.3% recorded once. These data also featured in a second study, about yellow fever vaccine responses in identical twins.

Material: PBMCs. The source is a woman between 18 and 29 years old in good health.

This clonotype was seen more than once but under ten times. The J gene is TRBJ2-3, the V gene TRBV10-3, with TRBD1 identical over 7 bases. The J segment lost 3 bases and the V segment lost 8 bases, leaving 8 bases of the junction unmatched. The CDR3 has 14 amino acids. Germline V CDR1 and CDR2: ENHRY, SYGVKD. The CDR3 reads CAILTDRRTDTQYF. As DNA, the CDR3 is TGTGCCATCTTGACGGACAGGAGAACAGATACGCAGTATTTT.

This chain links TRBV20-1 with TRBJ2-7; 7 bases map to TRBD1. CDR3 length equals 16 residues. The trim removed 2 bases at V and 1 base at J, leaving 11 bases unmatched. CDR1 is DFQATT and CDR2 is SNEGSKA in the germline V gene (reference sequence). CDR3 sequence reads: CSARKSGQHASYEQYF. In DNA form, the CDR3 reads TGCAGTGCTAGAAAGTCGGGACAGCACGCGTCCTACGAGCAGTACTTC.

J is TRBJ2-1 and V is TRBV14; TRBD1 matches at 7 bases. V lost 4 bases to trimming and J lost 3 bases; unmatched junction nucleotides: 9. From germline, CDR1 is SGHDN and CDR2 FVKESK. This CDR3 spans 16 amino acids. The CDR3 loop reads CASSLLDRANYNEQFF. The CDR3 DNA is TGTGCCAGCAGCCTGCTTGACAGGGCAAACTACAATGAGCAGTTCTTC.

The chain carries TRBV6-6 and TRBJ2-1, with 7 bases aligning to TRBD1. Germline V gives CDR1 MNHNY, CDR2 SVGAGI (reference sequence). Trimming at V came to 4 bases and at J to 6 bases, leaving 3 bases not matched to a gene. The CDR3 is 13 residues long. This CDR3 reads CASSSRGFNEQFF. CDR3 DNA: TGTGCCAGCAGTTCCAGGGGGTTCAATGAGCAGTTCTTC.

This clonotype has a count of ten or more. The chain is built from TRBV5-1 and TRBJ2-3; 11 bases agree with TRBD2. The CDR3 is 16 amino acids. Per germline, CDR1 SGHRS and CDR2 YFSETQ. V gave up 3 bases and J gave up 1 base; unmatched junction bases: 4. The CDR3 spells CASSSELAGGTDTQYF. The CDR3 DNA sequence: TGCGCCAGCAGCTCGGAACTAGCGGGAGGCACAGATACGCAGTATTTT. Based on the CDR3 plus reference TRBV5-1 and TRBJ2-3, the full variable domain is KAGVTQTPRYLIKTRGQQVTLSCSPISGHRSVSWYQQTPGQGLQFLFEYFSETQRNKGNFPGRFSGRQFSNSRSEMNVSTLELGDSALYLCASSSELAGGTDTQYFGPGTRLTVL.